The T cell receptor beta chain described here comes from a study of shared clonotypes between healthy human individuals. Whole-study results and caveats: Only blood underwent sampling, and tissue repertoires likely differ. Limited genetic and exposure-history diversity came from having few donors.

Regarding this clone: Its antigen is currently unknown.

The CDR3 runs 14 residues. V shed 5 bases and J shed 8 bases, with 16 bases lying between them. From germline, CDR1 is SGHNT and CDR2 YENEEA. Every immunoSEQ plate was one replicate of a subset's evenly spread DNA. The protocol was immunoSEQ multiplex PCR, while the TCRdb copy is restricted to in-frame clones and leaves out a portion. Seen here are about 2.1 million clones, 85% to 95% observed once, and the top ten hold around 1.8%. Naive-designated CD8 cells lacked CD45RO, were positively enriched for CCR7, and omitted terminally differentiated effector memory CD45RA+ cells. Healthy adults negative for HIV, lacking recent acute infections or vaccinations, served as donors.

This receptor was obtained from a man younger than 30 in good health. Some clones in this sample may be carry-over from other donors' samples. The gene calls are TRBV11-3 and TRBJ2-4; possible D gene TRBD1, 6 bases. Specimen: naive CD8+ T cells from PBMCs. The CDR3 loop is CASSPGANPDIQYF. In DNA form, the CDR3 reads TGTGCCAGCAGCCCAGGGGCCAATCCGGACATTCAGTACTTC.